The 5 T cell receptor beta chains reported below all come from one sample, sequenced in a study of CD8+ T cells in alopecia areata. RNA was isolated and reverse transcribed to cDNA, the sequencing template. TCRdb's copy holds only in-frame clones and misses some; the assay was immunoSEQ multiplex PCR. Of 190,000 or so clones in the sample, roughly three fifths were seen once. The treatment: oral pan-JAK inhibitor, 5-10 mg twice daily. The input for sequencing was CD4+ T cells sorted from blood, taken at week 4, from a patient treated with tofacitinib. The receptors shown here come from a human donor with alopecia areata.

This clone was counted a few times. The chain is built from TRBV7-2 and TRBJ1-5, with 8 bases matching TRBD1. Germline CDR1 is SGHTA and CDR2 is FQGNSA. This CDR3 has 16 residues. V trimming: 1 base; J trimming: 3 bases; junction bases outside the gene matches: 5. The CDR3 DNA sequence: TGTGCCAGCAGCTTAGGGGCAGGGGGCTTCAATCAGCCCCAGCATTTT. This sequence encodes CASSLGAGGFNQPQHF.

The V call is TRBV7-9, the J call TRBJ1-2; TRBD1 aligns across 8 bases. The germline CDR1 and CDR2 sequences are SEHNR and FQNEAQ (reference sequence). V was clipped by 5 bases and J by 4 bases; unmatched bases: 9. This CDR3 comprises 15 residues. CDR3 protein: CASSTLDREAYGYTF. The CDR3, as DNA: TGTGCCAGCAGCACCCTGGACAGGGAGGCCTATGGCTACACCTTC.

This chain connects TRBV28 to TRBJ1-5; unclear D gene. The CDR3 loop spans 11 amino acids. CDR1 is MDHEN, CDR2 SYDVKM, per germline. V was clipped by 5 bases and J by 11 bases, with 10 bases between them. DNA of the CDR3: TGTGCCAGCAGTACCTCCAGGTCCCAGCATTTT. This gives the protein CASSTSRSQHF.

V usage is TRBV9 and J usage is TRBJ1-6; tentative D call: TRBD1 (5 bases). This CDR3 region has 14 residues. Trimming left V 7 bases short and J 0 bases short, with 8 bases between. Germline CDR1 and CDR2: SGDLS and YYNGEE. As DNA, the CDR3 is TGTGCCAGCGGGACCTACTCCTATAATTCACCCCTCCACTTT. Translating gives CASGTYSYNSPLHF.

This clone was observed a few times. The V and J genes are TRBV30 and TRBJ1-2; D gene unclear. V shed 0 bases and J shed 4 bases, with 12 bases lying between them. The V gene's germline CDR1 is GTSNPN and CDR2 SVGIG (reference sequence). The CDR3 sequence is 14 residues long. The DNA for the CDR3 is TGTGCCTGGAGTGTATTTCAGAAGGGCTATGGCTACACCTTC. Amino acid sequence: CAWSVFQKGYGYTF. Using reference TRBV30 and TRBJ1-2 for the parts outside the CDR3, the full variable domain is SQTIHQWPATLVQPVGSPLSLECTVEGTSNPNLYWYRQAAGRGLQLLFYSVGIGQISSEVPQNLSASRPQDRQFILSSKKLLLSDSGFYLCAWSVFQKGYGYTFGSGTRLTVV.